The 6 T cell receptor beta chains presented below share a single source sample, sequenced in a study of tissue T cells after allogeneic stem cell transplantation (dated by TCRdb to between 2021 and 2024). Preparation of the library involved the immunoSEQ multiplex PCR assay. TCRdb mirrors the immuneACCESS table, restricted to in-frame sequences. Some clones are absent from its copies; in checked studies, under half trace to an unresolved V gene, and the reason for the others is unknown. This sample holds roughly 20,000 clones; roughly three quarters were observed only once. The ten largest clones take up 0.35% to 0.5% of the sample. Sequencing was carried out using blood. All receptors come from a female BALB/c mouse in good health. The MHC haplotype found in this strain is H2-d.

Worth noting for this clone: The germline and genes are mouse ones. The missing CDR3 end, 1 residue past where the read stops, is filled in from the germline J gene. The chain links TRBV19 to TRBJ2-1, with 10 bases matching TRBD2. Per germline, CDR1 FNHDT and CDR2 SITEND (reference sequence). The CDR3 extends over 15 amino acids. The V segment lost 2 bases and the J segment 3 bases; nucleotides outside the gene matches: 2. CDR3 sequence reads: CASSIRDWGYAEQFF. Partial CDR3 DNA: TGTGCCAGCAGTATTCGGGACTGGGGCTATGCTGAGCAGTTC. Together with reference TRBV19 and TRBJ2-1, the CDR3 gives the full variable domain: GGIITQTPKFLIGQEGQKLTLKCQQNFNHDTMYWYRQDSGKGLRLIYYSITENDLQKGDLSEGYDASREKKSSFSLTVTSAQKNEMAVFLCASSIRDWGYAEQFFGPGTRLTVL.

Points on this clone: Mouse gene names apply. The missing CDR3 end, 1 residue past where the read stops, is filled in from the germline J gene. The V call is TRBV5, the J call TRBJ2-7; D not certain. The V gene lost 3 bases and the J gene lost 4 bases, with 7 bases spanning the gap. CDR1 and CDR2 (germline): LGHNA, YNLKQL (reference sequence). The CDR3 is 12 residues long. The covered CDR3 bases are TGTGCCAGCAGCCACGACAAATATGAACAGTAC. Protein sequence: CASSHDKYEQY. The CDR3 in its entirety is CASSHDKYEQYF.

Concerning this clone itself: Gene names are mouse gene names. The read terminates 1 residue before the CDR3 end, so the remaining end is supplied by the germline J gene. J is TRBJ2-2 and V is TRBV29; D uncertain. V dropped 3 bases and J dropped 0 bases, with 5 bases sitting between them. The CDR3 contains 14 residues. Germline V CDR1 and CDR2: MSHET, SYDVDS. The CDR3 is CASSLTANTGQLYF. The sequenced part of the CDR3 DNA is TGTGCTAGCAGTTTGACCGCAAACACCGGGCAGCTCTAC.

About this clone itself: Gene names denote mouse genes. Sequencing ends 1 residue short of the CDR3 end; the germline J gene provides the rest. This chain uses TRBV31 with TRBJ2-7; TRBD2 might be the D (6 bases). The CDR3 totals 12 residues. V lost 4 bases, J lost 4 bases, and 11 bases lay in between. CDR1 is GKSSPN and CDR2 is SITVG in the germline V gene. The CDR3 spells CAWTLGLYEQYF. The sequenced part of the CDR3 DNA is TGTGCCTGGACTCTGGGGTTATATGAACAGTAC.

Worth noting for this clone: Germline and genes: mouse. The sequence runs out 1 residue before the end of the CDR3; the remainder is reconstructed from the germline J gene. This chain joins TRBV2 and TRBJ1-3; D ambiguous. V was shortened by 0 bases and J by 0 bases, with 12 bases between the two germline ends. This CDR3 spans 17 amino acids. Germline V gene sequence: CDR1 LGHNA, CDR2 YSYQKL. The CDR3: CASSQDRRLNSGNTLYF. Partial CDR3 DNA: TGTGCCAGCAGCCAAGATCGGCGGCTCAATTCTGGAAATACGCTCTAT.

Turning to this clone: Gene and germline names: mouse. The CDR3 end falls 1 residue outside the read, so it is completed with the germline J gene. The chain is built from TRBV24 and TRBJ1-6; 11 bases match TRBD1. TRBJ1-6 is an ORF; its function is uncertain. Germline CDR1 KGHTA, CDR2 FRNEEI. This CDR3 region has 16 residues. V lost 1 base and J lost 5; bases outside the gene matches: 1. Partial CDR3 DNA: TGTGCCAGCAGTCTGTGGGACAGGGGGAATAATTCGCCCCTCTAC. This translates into CASSLWDRGNNSPLY. The full CDR3 protein is CASSLWDRGNNSPLYF.